The TCR beta chain under discussion was sequenced for a study of technical replicates of blood from a handful of donors. V shed 4 bases and J shed 0 bases, with 12 bases lying between them. The CDR3 runs 16 residues. Germline V gene data show CDR1 as MGHRA and CDR2 as YSYEKL. The table came from immunoSEQ multiplex PCR; TCRdb's copy has only in-frame clones and leaves some out. Among tens of thousands of clones listed, around 96% were seen once. Sequenced: T cells isolated from PBMCs. This receptor was obtained from a human donor in good health. V and J are TRBV4-1 and TRBJ2-2; the D gene is possibly TRBD1 (6 bases). This chain's CDR3 is CASSRQDLPNTGELFF. As DNA, the CDR3 is TGCGCCAGCAGCCGACAGGACCTTCCGAACACCGGGGAGCTGTTTTTT.